This T cell receptor beta chain comes out of a study of vaccination and CD4 T cells after COVID-19. As for this clonotype: What it binds is not known.

The CDR3 extends over 15 amino acids. With 1 base clipped from V and 4 bases from J, the junction kept 3 bases outside the gene matches. Germline-derived CDR1 and CDR2 are SGHNT and YENEEA. Treatment described: roughly 10-day PBMC culture with coronavirus spike peptide pools or control peptides (ViraFEST assay). At the Johns Hopkins FTIC core, DNA taken from cultured CD4+ T cells was sequenced by way of the Oncomine TCR Beta short-read assay. TCRdb reanalysed the PCR reads using MiXCR and keeps one entry per CDR3 protein. Here the sample spans more than 15,000 distinct CDR3 sequences, about 42% being singletons.

V and J are TRBV11-3 and TRBJ1-1; 10 bases agree with TRBD1. Sequenced here: CD4+ T cells from blood, cultured in vitro, sampled before SARS-CoV-2 vaccination. The source of this sequence is a human donor who received a COVID-19 vaccine. As DNA, the CDR3 is TGTGCCAGCAGCTTAGGGAGGGACAGGGGCACTGAAGCTTTCTTT. Translated: CASSLGRDRGTEAFF. The whole variable domain, filled in from reference TRBV11-3 and TRBJ1-1, reads EAGVVQSPRYKIIEKKQPVAFWCNPISGHNTLYWYLQNLGQGPELLIRYENEEAVDDSQLPKDRFSAERLKGVDSTLKIQPAELGDSAVYLCASSLGRDRGTEAFFGQGTRLTVV.